This T cell receptor (beta chain) is drawn from a study of blood T cell repertoires in COVID-19. On the study more broadly: COVID-19 samples collected from the United States, Italy and Spain covered acute and convalescent phases. Sample material is recorded as cDNA or gDNA derived from T cells, B-cell-depleted T cells, or PBMCs.

V was pared by 5 bases and J by 1 base, with 11 bases between. Germline CDR1 SGHVS, CDR2 FQNEAQ. The CDR3 is made up of 15 amino acids. Original analysis: Amplification from reference gene primers served as the basis for estimated nucleated cell counts. Data came from immunoSEQ multiplex PCR; TCRdb stores just in-frame clones and leaves some out. The V and J calls and clone size are taken from that table; D and trimming were inferred from the DNA. This table holds over 200,000 clones, 84% found once. This sequence was found in a woman aged 45 to 65 with active or convalescent COVID-19. V and J are TRBV7-8 and TRBJ2-2, with D tentatively TRBD1 (6 bases). Sample: peripheral blood. The CDR3 nucleotides are TGTGCCAGCAGCCCCGGGACATTGAACACCGGGGAGCTGTTTTTT. As protein: CASSPGTLNTGELFF.